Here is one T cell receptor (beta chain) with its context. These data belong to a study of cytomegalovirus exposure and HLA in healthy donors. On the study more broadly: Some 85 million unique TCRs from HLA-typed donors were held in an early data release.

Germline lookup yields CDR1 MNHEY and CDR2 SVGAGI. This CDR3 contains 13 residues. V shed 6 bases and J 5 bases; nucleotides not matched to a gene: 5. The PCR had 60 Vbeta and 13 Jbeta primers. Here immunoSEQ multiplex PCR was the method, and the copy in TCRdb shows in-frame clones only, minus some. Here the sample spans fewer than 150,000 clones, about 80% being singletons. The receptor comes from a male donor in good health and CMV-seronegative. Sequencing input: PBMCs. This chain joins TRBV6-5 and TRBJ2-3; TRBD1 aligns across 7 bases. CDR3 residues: CASSLTGVDTQYF. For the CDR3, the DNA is TGTGCCAGCAGCCTTACAGGGGTAGATACGCAGTATTTT.